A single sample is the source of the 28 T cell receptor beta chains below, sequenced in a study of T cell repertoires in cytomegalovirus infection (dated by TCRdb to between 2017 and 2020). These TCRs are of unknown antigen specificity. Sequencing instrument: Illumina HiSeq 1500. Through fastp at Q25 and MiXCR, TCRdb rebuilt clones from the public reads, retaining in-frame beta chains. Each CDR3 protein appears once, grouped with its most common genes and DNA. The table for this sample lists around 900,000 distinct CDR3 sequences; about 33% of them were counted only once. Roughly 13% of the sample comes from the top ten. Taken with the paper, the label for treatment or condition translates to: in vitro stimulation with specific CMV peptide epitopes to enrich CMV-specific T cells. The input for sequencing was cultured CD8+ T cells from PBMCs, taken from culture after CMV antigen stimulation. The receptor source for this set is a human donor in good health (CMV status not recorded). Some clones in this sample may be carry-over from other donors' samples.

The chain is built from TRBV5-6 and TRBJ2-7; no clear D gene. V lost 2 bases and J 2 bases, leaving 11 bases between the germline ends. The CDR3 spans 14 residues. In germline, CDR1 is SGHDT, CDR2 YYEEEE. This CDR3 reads CASSFQGIAYEQYF. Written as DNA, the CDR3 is TGTGCCAGCAGCTTCCAAGGGATAGCCTACGAGCAGTACTTC.

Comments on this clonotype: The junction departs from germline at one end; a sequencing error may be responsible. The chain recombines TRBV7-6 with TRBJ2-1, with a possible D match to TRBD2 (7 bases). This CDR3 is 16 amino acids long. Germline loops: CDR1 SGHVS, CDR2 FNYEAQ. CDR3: CASSLGTGGSYNDQFF. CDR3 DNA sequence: TGTGCCAGCAGCTTAGGGACGGGGGGCTCCTACAATGATCAGTTCTTC.

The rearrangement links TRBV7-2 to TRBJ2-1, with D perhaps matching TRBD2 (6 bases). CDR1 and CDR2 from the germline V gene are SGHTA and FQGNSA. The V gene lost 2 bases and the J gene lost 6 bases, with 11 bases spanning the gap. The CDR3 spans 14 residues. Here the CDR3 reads CASSLSGESNEQFF. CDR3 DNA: TGTGCCAGCAGCTTATCGGGGGAAAGCAATGAGCAGTTCTTC.

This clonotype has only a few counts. The CDR3 bases are TGTGCCAGCAGCTTAGAGTCAGCCTATCAGCCCCAGCATTTT. Translation gives CASSLESAYQPQHF. J is TRBJ1-5 and V is TRBV7-9; D gene unclear. Trimming shortened V by 1 base and J by 5 bases, and 9 bases separated the two germline ends. This CDR3 comprises 14 residues. The germline gives CDR1 SEHNR, CDR2 FQNEAQ (reference sequence). Complete variable domain (other parts from reference TRBV7-9 and TRBJ1-5): DTGVSQNPRHKITKRGQNVTFRCDPISEHNRLYWYRQTLGQGPEFLTYFQNEAQLEKSRLLSDRFSAERPKGSFSTLEIQRTEQGDSAMYLCASSLESAYQPQHFGDGTRLSIL.

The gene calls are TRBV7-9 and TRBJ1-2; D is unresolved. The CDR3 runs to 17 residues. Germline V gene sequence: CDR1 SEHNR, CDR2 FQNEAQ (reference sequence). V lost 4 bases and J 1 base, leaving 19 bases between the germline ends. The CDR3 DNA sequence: TGTGCCAGCAGCTGGAGAAGCAATATCTACGATAACTATGGCTACACCTTC. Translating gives CASSWRSNIYDNYGYTF.

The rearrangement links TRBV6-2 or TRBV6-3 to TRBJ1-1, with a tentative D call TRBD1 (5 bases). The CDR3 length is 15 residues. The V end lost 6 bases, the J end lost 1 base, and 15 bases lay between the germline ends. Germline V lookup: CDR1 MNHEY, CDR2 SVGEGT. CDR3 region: CASRNRGTANTEAFF. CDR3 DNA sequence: TGTGCCAGCAGAAACCGAGGGACGGCGAACACTGAAGCTTTCTTT.

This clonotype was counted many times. CDR3 nucleotides: TGTGCCAGCAGGTTGACAGGGGGTAACAACAATGAGCAGTTCTTC. Translating it yields CASRLTGGNNNEQFF. The V call is TRBV7-3, the J call TRBJ2-1; 9 nucleotides line up with TRBD1. Per the germline V gene, CDR1 is SGHTA and CDR2 is FQGTGA. This CDR3 has 15 amino acids. V shed 6 bases, J shed 5 bases, and the junction held 8 bases outside the gene matches.

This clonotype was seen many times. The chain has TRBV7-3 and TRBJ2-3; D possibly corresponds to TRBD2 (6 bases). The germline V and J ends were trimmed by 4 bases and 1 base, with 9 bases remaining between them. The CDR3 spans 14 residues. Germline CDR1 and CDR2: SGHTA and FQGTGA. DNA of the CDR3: TGTGCCAGCAGCTCAGCTAGCGGCACAGATACGCAGTATTTT. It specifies CASSSASGTDTQYF.

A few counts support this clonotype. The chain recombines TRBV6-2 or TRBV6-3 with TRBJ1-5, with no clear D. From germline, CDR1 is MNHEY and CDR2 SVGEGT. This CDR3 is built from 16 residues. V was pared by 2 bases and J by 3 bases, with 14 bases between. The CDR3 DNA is TGTGCCAGCAGTTACGGGTGGCAGGAACCCAATCAGCCCCAGCATTTT. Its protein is CASSYGWQEPNQPQHF.

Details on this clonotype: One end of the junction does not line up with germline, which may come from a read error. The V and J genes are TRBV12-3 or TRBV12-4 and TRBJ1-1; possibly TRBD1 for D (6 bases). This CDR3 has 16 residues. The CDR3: CASSLAGGTMNTEAFF. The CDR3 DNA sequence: TGTGCCAGCAGCTTAGCGGGCGGGACAATGAACACTGAAGCTTTCTTT.

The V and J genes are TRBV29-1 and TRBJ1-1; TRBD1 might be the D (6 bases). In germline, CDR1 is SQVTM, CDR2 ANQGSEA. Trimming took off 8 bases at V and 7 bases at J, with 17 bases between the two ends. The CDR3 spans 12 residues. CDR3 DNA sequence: TGCAGCACCTTTTCAGGGACAAGTGAAGCTTTCTTT. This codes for CSTFSGTSEAFF.

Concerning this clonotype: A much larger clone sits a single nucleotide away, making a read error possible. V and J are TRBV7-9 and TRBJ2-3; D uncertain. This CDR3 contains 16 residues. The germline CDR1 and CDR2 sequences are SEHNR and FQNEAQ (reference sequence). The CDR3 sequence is CASSLRAARPTETQYF. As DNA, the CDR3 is TGTGCCAGCAGCTTAAGAGCTGCACGCCCCACAGAGACGCAGTATTTT.

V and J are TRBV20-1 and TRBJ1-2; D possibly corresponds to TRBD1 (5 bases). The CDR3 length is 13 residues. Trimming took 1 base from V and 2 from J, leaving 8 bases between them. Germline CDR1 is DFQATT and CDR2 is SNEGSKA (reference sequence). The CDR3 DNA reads TGCAGTGCTAGAGTGAAGGGGAACTATGGCTACACCTTC. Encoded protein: CSARVKGNYGYTF.

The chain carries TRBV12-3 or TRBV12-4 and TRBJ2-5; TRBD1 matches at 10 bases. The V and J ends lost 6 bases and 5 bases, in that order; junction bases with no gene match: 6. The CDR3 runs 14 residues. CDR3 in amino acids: CASRGQGLDETQYF. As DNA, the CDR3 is TGTGCCAGCAGGGGACAGGGGCTTGATGAGACCCAGTACTTC.

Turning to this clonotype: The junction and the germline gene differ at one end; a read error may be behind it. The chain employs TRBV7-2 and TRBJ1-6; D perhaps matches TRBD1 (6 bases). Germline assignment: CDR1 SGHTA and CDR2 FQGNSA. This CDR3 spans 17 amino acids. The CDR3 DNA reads TGTGCCAGCAGCCCCCAGGGAGGGGGTAGCTATAAATCACCCCTCCACTTT. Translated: CASSPQGGGSYKSPLHF.

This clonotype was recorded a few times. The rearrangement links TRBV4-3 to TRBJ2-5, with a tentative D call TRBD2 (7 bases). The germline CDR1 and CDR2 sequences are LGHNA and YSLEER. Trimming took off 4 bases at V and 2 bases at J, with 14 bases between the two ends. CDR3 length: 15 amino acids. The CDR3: CASSLLRGGQETQYF. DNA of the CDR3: TGCGCCAGCAGCCTATTAAGGGGGGGACAAGAGACCCAGTACTTC.

This CDR3 reads CASSLERGLSSYEQYV. The CDR3 coding sequence is TGTGCCAGCAGCTTAGAAAGGGGGTTGAGCTCCTACGAGCAGTACGTC. The chain couples TRBV11-2 to TRBJ2-7, with D tentatively TRBD1 (6 bases). This CDR3 spans 16 amino acids. The germline CDR1 and CDR2 sequences are SGHAT and FQNNGV. Trimming stripped 0 bases from V and 0 bases from J, with 12 bases between.

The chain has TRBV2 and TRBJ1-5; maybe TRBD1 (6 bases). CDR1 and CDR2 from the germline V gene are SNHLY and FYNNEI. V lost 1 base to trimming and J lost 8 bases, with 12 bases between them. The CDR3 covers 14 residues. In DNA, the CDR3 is TGTGCCAGCAGTGAAGACAGGGTGTACAAGCCCCAGCATTTT. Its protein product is CASSEDRVYKPQHF.

The CDR3, as DNA: TGTGCCAGCAGTTTGGGGGCAGTAACTACCAAAGAGACCCAGTACTTC. This sequence encodes CASSLGAVTTKETQYF. This sequence joins TRBV27 and TRBJ2-5, with D maybe TRBD1 (6 bases). Looked up from germline, CDR1 is MNHEY and CDR2 is SMNVEV (reference sequence). The CDR3 covers 16 residues. The germline V and J ends were trimmed by 3 bases and 3 bases, with 17 bases remaining between them.

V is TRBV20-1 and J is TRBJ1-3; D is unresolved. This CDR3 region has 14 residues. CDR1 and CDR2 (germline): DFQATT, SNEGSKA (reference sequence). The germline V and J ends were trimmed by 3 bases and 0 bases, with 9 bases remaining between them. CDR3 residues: CSASLEFSGNTIYF. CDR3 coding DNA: TGCAGTGCTAGTTTGGAGTTCTCTGGAAACACCATATATTTT.

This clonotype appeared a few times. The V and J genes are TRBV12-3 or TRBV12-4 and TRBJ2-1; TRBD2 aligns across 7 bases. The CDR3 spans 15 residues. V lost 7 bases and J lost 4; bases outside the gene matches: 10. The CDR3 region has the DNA TGTGCCAGCACCCCCCTGGCGGGGGTGTACAATGAGCAGTTCTTC. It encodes CASTPLAGVYNEQFF.

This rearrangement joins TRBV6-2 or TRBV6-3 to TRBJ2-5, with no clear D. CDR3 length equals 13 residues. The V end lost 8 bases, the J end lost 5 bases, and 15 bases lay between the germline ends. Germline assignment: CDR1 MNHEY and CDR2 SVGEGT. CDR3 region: CASLQPPWETQYF. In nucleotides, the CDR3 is TGTGCCAGCCTCCAGCCCCCGTGGGAGACCCAGTACTTC.

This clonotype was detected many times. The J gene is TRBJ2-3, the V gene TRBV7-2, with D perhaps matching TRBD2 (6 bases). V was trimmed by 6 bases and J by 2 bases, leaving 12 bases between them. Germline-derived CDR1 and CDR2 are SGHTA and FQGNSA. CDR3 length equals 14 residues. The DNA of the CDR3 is TGTGCCAGCAGTGGCGGGGCTTCCACAGATACGCAGTATTTT. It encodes CASSGGASTDTQYF.

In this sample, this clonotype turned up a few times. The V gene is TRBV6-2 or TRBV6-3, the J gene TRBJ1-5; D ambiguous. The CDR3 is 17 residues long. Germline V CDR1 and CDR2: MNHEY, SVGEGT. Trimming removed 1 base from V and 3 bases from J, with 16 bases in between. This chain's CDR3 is CASSYYRGYTLNQPQHF. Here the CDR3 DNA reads TGTGCCAGCAGTTACTACAGAGGGTATACGCTCAATCAGCCCCAGCATTTT.

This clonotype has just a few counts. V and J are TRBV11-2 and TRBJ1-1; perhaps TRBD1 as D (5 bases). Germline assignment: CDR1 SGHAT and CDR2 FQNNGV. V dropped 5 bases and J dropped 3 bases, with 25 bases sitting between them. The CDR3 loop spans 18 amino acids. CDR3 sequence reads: CASSGSKGLIYGDTEAFF. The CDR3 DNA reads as TGTGCCAGCAGCGGGTCCAAGGGGCTCATATATGGGGACACTGAAGCTTTCTTT.

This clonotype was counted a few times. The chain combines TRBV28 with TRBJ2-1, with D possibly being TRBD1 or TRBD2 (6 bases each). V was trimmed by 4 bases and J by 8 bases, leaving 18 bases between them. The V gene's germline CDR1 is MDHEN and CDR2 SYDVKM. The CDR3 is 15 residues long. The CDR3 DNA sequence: TGTGCCAGCAGTTCGGTATGGGCAGGGGAGGATGAGCAGTTCTTC. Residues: CASSSVWAGEDEQFF.

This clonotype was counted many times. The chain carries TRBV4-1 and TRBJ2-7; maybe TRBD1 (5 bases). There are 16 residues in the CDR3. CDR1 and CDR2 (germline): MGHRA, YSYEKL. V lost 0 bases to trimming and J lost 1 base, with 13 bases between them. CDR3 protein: CASSQDLDTKSYEQYF. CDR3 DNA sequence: TGCGCCAGCAGCCAAGATCTGGACACAAAATCCTACGAGCAGTACTTC.

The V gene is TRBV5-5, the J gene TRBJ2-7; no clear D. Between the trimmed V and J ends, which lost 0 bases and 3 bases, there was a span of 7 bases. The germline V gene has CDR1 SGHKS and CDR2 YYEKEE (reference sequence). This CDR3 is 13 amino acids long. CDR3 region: CASSLETGYEQYV. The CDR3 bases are TGTGCCAGCAGCTTGGAGACGGGCTACGAGCAGTACGTC.